The 18 T cell receptor beta chains below were found in one sample sequenced in a study of cytomegalovirus exposure and HLA in healthy donors. Amplification used 60 Vbeta primers and 13 Jbeta primers. Assay used: immunoSEQ multiplex PCR; TCRdb lists only in-frame clones, some missing. In all, the sample yields 200,000 to 250,000 clones. Sequencing was performed on PBMCs. All receptors come from a woman in her thirties in good health and CMV-seropositive.

This rearrangement joins TRBV28 to TRBJ2-5; the match to TRBD1 covers 7 bases. The CDR3 has 15 residues. Germline assignment: CDR1 MDHEN and CDR2 SYDVKM. V lost 5 bases, J lost 5 bases, and 11 bases stayed unmatched. CDR3 sequence: CASSPSGQPDETQYF. The CDR3 nucleotides read TGTGCCAGCAGTCCCTCGGGACAGCCGGACGAGACCCAGTACTTC.

The chain joins TRBV19 to TRBJ1-1; D not certain. The CDR3 is 12 amino acids. V gave up 5 bases and J gave up 5 bases, with 9 bases separating them. Germline CDR1 and CDR2: LNHDA and SQIVND (reference sequence). As DNA, the CDR3 is TGTGCCAGTAGTTTGCGAAAGACTGAAGCTTTCTTT. It is translated as CASSLRKTEAFF.

Regarding this clone: Other nucleotide sequences from this sample produce the same CDR3. J is TRBJ1-1 and V is TRBV18, with 9 bases aligning to TRBD1. The CDR3 runs to 14 residues. CDR1 is KGHSH, CDR2 LQKENI, per germline. With V trimmed by 3 bases and J by 5 bases, 4 bases remained unmatched. CDR3 sequence: CASSPGQGGTEAFF. Here the CDR3 DNA reads TGTGCCAGCTCACCGGGACAGGGTGGTACTGAAGCTTTCTTT.

The V and J genes are TRBV4-1 and TRBJ1-2, with 8 bases that match TRBD1. CDR1 and CDR2 from the germline V gene are MGHRA and YSYEKL. Trimming took 5 bases from V and 0 from J; bases not matched to a gene: 5. The CDR3 contains 15 residues. CDR3 amino acids: CASSSQGAPNYGYTF. The DNA for the CDR3 is TGCGCCAGCAGCTCCCAGGGGGCGCCTAACTATGGCTACACCTTC.

V gene TRBV18 combines with J gene TRBJ2-2; a possible D gene is TRBD2 (6 bases). This CDR3 is 14 amino acids long. CDR1 and CDR2 (germline): KGHSH, LQKENI. Trimming left V 3 bases short and J 7 bases short, with 12 bases between. The CDR3 loop reads CASSPRGEIGELFF. The CDR3 DNA reads TGTGCCAGCTCACCGCGGGGCGAAATCGGGGAGCTGTTTTTT.

The V gene is TRBV4-1, the J gene TRBJ2-2; D is unresolved. V was shortened by 1 base and J by 0 bases, with 15 bases between the two germline ends. This CDR3 region has 18 residues. Germline V CDR1 and CDR2: MGHRA, YSYEKL. CDR3 sequence (DNA): TGCGCCAGCAGCCAAGGTACCTTGGGCAGATCGAACACCGGGGAGCTGTTTTTT. This codes for CASSQGTLGRSNTGELFF.

As DNA, the CDR3 is TGTGCCAGCAGCCCCATGGACAGGGTTAACTATGGCTACACCTTC. This codes for CASSPMDRVNYGYTF. The V gene is TRBV14, the J gene TRBJ1-2; the match to TRBD1 covers 8 bases. V trimming: 4 bases; J trimming: 1 base; junction bases outside the gene matches: 5. The CDR3 consists of 15 residues. CDR1 and CDR2 (germline): SGHDN, FVKESK.

This chain connects TRBV28 to TRBJ2-1; 9 bases are a match to TRBD1. The V segment lost 5 bases and the J segment 5 bases; nucleotides outside the gene matches: 19. Per the germline V gene, CDR1 is MDHEN and CDR2 is SYDVKM. The CDR3 length is 19 residues. The CDR3: CASSPYRGRPGRGHNEQFF. The CDR3 coding sequence is TGTGCCAGCAGTCCTTACAGGGGGCGGCCGGGCCGGGGCCACAATGAGCAGTTCTTC.

This chain connects TRBV28 to TRBJ2-7; TRBD1 matches at 9 bases. V gave up 4 bases and J gave up 5 bases; unmatched junction bases: 6. The CDR3 length is 14 residues. CDR1 is MDHEN and CDR2 is SYDVKM in the germline V gene. The CDR3 region has the DNA TGTGCCAGCAGTTGGACAGGGGTGCAGCACGAGCAGTACTTC. This translates into CASSWTGVQHEQYF.

In regard to this clone: This specimen includes other DNA sequences encoding the same CDR3. The chain combines TRBV5-1 with TRBJ1-4, with D perhaps matching TRBD1 (6 bases). Deletions cut 0 bases from V and 8 bases from J, with 11 bases between. The CDR3 extends over 14 amino acids. Germline V lookup: CDR1 SGHRS, CDR2 YFSETQ. CDR3 DNA sequence: TGCGCCAGCAGCTTGGCAGGGGCGAACGAAAAACTGTTTTTT. It translates to CASSLAGANEKLFF.

The chain employs TRBV19 and TRBJ2-7; 8 bases match TRBD2. This CDR3 spans 14 amino acids. With V trimmed by 5 bases and J by 3 bases, 6 bases remained unmatched. CDR1 and CDR2 from the germline V gene are LNHDA and SQIVND (reference sequence). This CDR3 reads CASSSGGHLYEQYF. The CDR3 bases are TGTGCCAGTAGTTCGGGAGGGCACCTCTACGAGCAGTACTTC.

This chain connects TRBV30 to TRBJ1-1, with TRBD1 as a possible D gene (6 bases). The CDR3 consists of 14 residues. The germline V gene encodes CDR1 GTSNPN and CDR2 SVGIG (reference sequence). Trimming pared 1 base from V and 0 bases from J, leaving 9 bases between. The CDR3 DNA is TGTGCCTGGAGTGGGGACATGGTGAACACTGAAGCTTTCTTT. Residues: CAWSGDMVNTEAFF.

The chain recombines TRBV30 with TRBJ1-4; D ambiguous. The V end was cut by 1 base, the J end by 5 bases, with 14 bases between. CDR3 size: 15 residues. From germline, CDR1 is GTSNPN and CDR2 SVGIG (reference sequence). The CDR3 region is CAWSGQEASNEKLFF. The CDR3 DNA is TGTGCCTGGAGTGGGCAGGAGGCATCAAATGAAAAACTGTTTTTT.

V gene TRBV5-4 combines with J gene TRBJ2-7, with 10 nucleotides matching TRBD2. Trimming removed 2 bases from V and 2 bases from J; junction bases left unmatched: 4. Germline assignment: CDR1 SGHNT and CDR2 YYREEE (reference sequence). This CDR3 is built from 15 residues. The CDR3 DNA follows: TGTGCCAGCAGCTTAACAGCGGGAGGGCCCTACGAGCAGTACTTC. Protein: CASSLTAGGPYEQYF.

CDR3 sequence reads: CASSFVAGGTDTQYF. DNA for the CDR3: TGTGCCAGCAGTTTCGTAGCGGGAGGCACAGATACGCAGTATTTT. This chain joins TRBV28 and TRBJ2-3, with 9 bases matching TRBD2. The CDR3 covers 15 residues. The germline CDR1 and CDR2 sequences are MDHEN and SYDVKM. V shed 3 bases, J shed 1 base, and the junction held 2 bases outside the gene matches.

The gene calls are TRBV9 and TRBJ2-1; 9 nucleotides line up with TRBD1. The CDR3 is 15 residues long. Germline trimming cut 3 bases from V and 3 bases from J; bases unmatched to any gene: 4. The V gene's germline CDR1 is SGDLS and CDR2 YYNGEE. The CDR3 DNA follows: TGTGCCAGCAGCGACCGGGACAGGGTCTACAATGAGCAGTTCTTC. Translating gives CASSDRDRVYNEQFF.

The chain carries TRBV5-4 and TRBJ2-2; 8 bases are shared with TRBD1. From germline, CDR1 is SGHNT and CDR2 YYREEE (reference sequence). Trimming took 3 bases from V and 5 from J; bases not matched to a gene: 6. The CDR3 runs to 15 residues. The CDR3 is CASSWGTGFTGELFF. The CDR3 nucleotides read TGTGCCAGCAGCTGGGGGACAGGTTTTACCGGGGAGCTGTTTTTT.

This chain joins TRBV11-3 and TRBJ2-3; 8 nucleotides line up with TRBD1. The CDR3 consists of 16 residues. CDR1 and CDR2 (germline): SGHNT, YENEEA. V dropped 2 bases and J dropped 5; count of bases not matched to a gene: 9. The CDR3 here is CASSLMGQAGGDTQYF. The CDR3 DNA is TGTGCCAGCAGCTTAATGGGACAGGCGGGCGGAGATACGCAGTATTTT. The full variable domain, its missing parts supplied by reference TRBV11-3 and TRBJ2-3, is EAGVVQSPRYKIIEKKQPVAFWCNPISGHNTLYWYLQNLGQGPELLIRYENEEAVDDSQLPKDRFSAERLKGVDSTLKIQPAELGDSAVYLCASSLMGQAGGDTQYFGPGTRLTVL.